This entry concerns a single T cell receptor beta chain. The sample originates from a study of T cell changes during pregnancy in multiple sclerosis. Using immunoSEQ multiplex PCR, the repertoire was profiled, and TCRdb retains in-frame clones only, with some absent. Among roughly 93,000 clones listed, 92% were seen once. This TCR derives from a female donor in good health, enrolled as a control in a pregnancy study. Here the sequenced sample was peripheral blood, taken after pregnancy.

DNA of the CDR3: TGTGCCAGCAGCTACAGGGGAAGGATCTTCTACGAGCAGTACTTC. This codes for CASSYRGRIFYEQYF. The V call is TRBV2, the J call TRBJ2-7; 7 bases are shared with TRBD1. The ends lost 6 bases at V and 3 bases at J; junction bases unmatched: 11. Germline lookup yields CDR1 SNHLY and CDR2 FYNNEI. The length of the CDR3 is 15 residues.